One and the same sample provided the 18 T cell receptor beta chains below, sequenced in a study of molecular identifiers for immune sequencing clone quantification. TCRdb reprocessed the PCR reads via MiXCR and lists one record per CDR3 protein. The data hold 9,500 to 15,000 distinct CDR3 sequences, with roughly 16% observed a single time. Sequencing used naive CD8+ T cells from blood, with Jurkat cell RNA spiked in. Noted subset: FACS-sorted CD8+CD4-CCR7+CD45RA+ naive T cells. The receptors shown here come from a human donor in good health. Some libraries in this study had Jurkat cell RNA spiked in.

The rearrangement joins TRBV6-5 to TRBJ2-2, with 13 bases matching TRBD2. The CDR3 length is 19 residues. Germline lookup yields CDR1 MNHEY and CDR2 SVGAGI. Trimming removed 4 bases from V and 3 bases from J; junction bases left unmatched: 11. This CDR3 reads CASSSKSLGLAGYTGELFF. CDR3 coding DNA: TGTGCCAGCAGTTCGAAATCCTTGGGACTAGCGGGATACACCGGGGAGCTGTTTTTT.

There are many counts of this clonotype. The chain combines TRBV2 with TRBJ2-3; D is ambiguous. CDR1 is SNHLY, CDR2 FYNNEI, per germline. Trimming took 6 bases from V and 2 from J, leaving 3 bases between them. The CDR3 contains 11 residues. The CDR3 coding sequence is TGTGCCAGCAGCCCCACAGATACGCAGTATTTT. It encodes CASSPTDTQYF.

This clonotype has a handful of counts. Sequence at one end of the junction differs from germline and may be a read error. This chain links TRBV19 with TRBJ2-1; D not certain. Per germline, CDR1 LNHDA and CDR2 SQIVND (reference sequence). The CDR3 runs 12 residues. The CDR3 is CAGSQVSNEQFF. The CDR3 coding sequence is TGTGCCGGTAGTCAGGTCTCCAATGAGCAGTTCTTC.

This clonotype was seen many times. The rearrangement uses TRBV5-1 and TRBJ2-5; no definite D call. The CDR3 contains 14 residues. CDR1 SGHRS and CDR2 YFSETQ come from the germline V gene. With 0 bases removed from V and 4 bases from J, the gap between germline ends came to 10 bases. The CDR3 nucleotides are TGCGCCAGCAGCTTGGTGGGCTTCCCAGAGACCCAGTACTTC. As protein: CASSLVGFPETQYF.

This clonotype was observed a handful of times. A much more abundant neighbour one base away suggests this may be a read error. The chain joins TRBV27 to TRBJ2-3; 7 bases match TRBD1. The CDR3 runs to 12 residues. Germline-derived CDR1 and CDR2 are MNHEY and SMNVEV (reference sequence). For the CDR3, the DNA is TGTGCCAGCAGCCCCACAGGGGATACGCAGAATTTT. Protein product: CASSPTGDTQNF.

By share of the sample, this clonotype is medium-sized (0.01 to 0.1%). This rearrangement joins TRBV28 to TRBJ2-5; 10 bases align to TRBD1. This CDR3 contains 14 residues. Germline-derived CDR1 and CDR2 are MDHEN and SYDVKM. J was trimmed by 7 bases and V by 7 bases; bases with no gene match: 9. CDR3 amino acids: CASTGTGVLRTQYF. The CDR3 DNA sequence: TGTGCCAGCACCGGGACAGGGGTCCTTAGGACCCAGTACTTC. Full variable domain (outside the CDR3, taken from reference TRBV28 and TRBJ2-5): DVKVTQSSRYLVKRTGEKVFLECVQDMDHENMFWYRQDPGLGLRLIYFSYDVKMKEKGDIPEGYSVSREKKERFSLILESASTNQTSMYLCASTGTGVLRTQYFGPGTRLLVL.

The chain links TRBV7-9 to TRBJ2-7, with 7 bases identical to TRBD2. CDR1 SEHNR and CDR2 FQNEAQ come from the germline V gene (reference sequence). This CDR3 contains 16 residues. V was pared by 4 bases and J by 5 bases, with 14 bases of the junction left unmatched. The CDR3 sequence is CASSSPAAGATHEQYF. CDR3 DNA: TGTGCCAGCAGCTCACCGGCGGCGGGAGCGACCCACGAGCAGTACTTC.

In its sample, this clonotype was seen many times. The genes are TRBV19 and TRBJ2-3, with 8 bases fitting TRBD2. The junction had 8 bases not matched to a gene; V was cut back by 4 bases and J by 2 bases. The germline CDR1 and CDR2 sequences are LNHDA and SQIVND (reference sequence). This CDR3 spans 16 amino acids. The CDR3 sequence: CASSTSSGTITDTQYF. The CDR3 DNA is TGTGCCAGTAGTACAAGTAGCGGGACAATCACAGATACGCAGTATTTT.

This clonotype has ten or more counts. The gene calls are TRBV9 and TRBJ1-3; D unresolved. V shed 4 bases and J shed 4 bases, with 12 bases lying between them. CDR3 size: 14 residues. From germline, CDR1 is SGDLS and CDR2 YYNGEE. The CDR3 DNA sequence: TGTGCCAGCAGCCCGAAGTTCGGCGGAAACACCATATATTTT. Encoded protein: CASSPKFGGNTIYF.

This clonotype has at least ten counts. V is TRBV7-9 and J is TRBJ2-7, with D perhaps being TRBD1 or TRBD2 (5 bases each). This CDR3 spans 16 amino acids. V dropped 4 bases and J dropped 0 bases, with 16 bases sitting between them. The V gene's germline CDR1 is SEHNR and CDR2 FQNEAQ (reference sequence). The CDR3 bases are TGTGCCAGCAGCTCTACAATGGGACGGCCCTCCTACGAGCAGTACTTC. Amino acids: CASSSTMGRPSYEQYF.

With regard to this clonotype: Without the conserved terminal phenylalanine or tryptophan, this CDR3 likely stems from a read error. The chain recombines TRBV14 with TRBJ2-3; D gene ambiguous. V was shortened by 4 bases and J by 4 bases, with 12 bases between the two germline ends. The CDR3 runs to 14 residues. CDR1 is SGHDN and CDR2 is FVKESK in the germline V gene. CDR3 DNA: TGTGCCAGCAGCCCGATACGACTCGCAGATACGCAGTATCTT. It translates to CASSPIRLADTQYL.

Notes on this clonotype: This could be a read error, since a much larger clone is one nucleotide away. The J gene is TRBJ2-5, the V gene TRBV30; tentatively, D is TRBD2 (5 bases). CDR1 and CDR2 (germline): GTSNPN, SVGIG (reference sequence). The CDR3 has 12 residues. CDR3 in amino acids: CAWSVAGETQHF. The CDR3 region has the DNA TGTGCCTGGAGTGTAGCTGGGGAGACCCAGCACTTC.

This clonotype was detected only a few times. The chain couples TRBV27 to TRBJ2-3; 9 bases match TRBD1. The germline gives CDR1 MNHEY, CDR2 SMNVEV (reference sequence). Germline trimming cut 6 bases from V and 5 bases from J; bases unmatched to any gene: 6. The CDR3 spans 14 residues. This chain's CDR3 is CASSRDRAQDTQYF. The CDR3 DNA is TGTGCCAGCAGCCGGGACAGGGCACAAGATACGCAGTATTTT.

For this clonotype: A read error may explain this, as a much larger clone is one base away. The gene calls are TRBV12-3 or TRBV12-4 and TRBJ2-2; TRBD1 or TRBD2 may be the D gene (6 bases each). The germline V and J ends were trimmed by 7 bases and 4 bases, with 13 bases remaining between them. The CDR3 has 14 amino acids. CDR3 residues: CASTIGGTTGELFF. CDR3 bases: TGTGCCAGCACGATCGGGGGCACCACCGGGGAGCTGTTTTTT.

V is TRBV30 and J is TRBJ2-7, with 9 positions matching TRBD2. This CDR3 contains 15 residues. Germline assignment: CDR1 GTSNPN and CDR2 SVGIG (reference sequence). After removal of 0 bases from V and 7 bases from J, the junction contained 10 bases not matched to a gene. CDR3 nucleotides: TGTGCCTGGAGTGTCGGGGGACTAGCATCGGGAGAGCAGTACTTC. It yields the protein CAWSVGGLASGEQYF.

This clonotype was observed many times. The rearrangement joins TRBV25-1 to TRBJ2-3; 10 bases match TRBD2. The V segment lost 3 bases and the J segment 0 bases; nucleotides outside the gene matches: 18. This CDR3 is 21 amino acids long. The germline V gene has CDR1 MGHDK and CDR2 SYGVNS. The CDR3 loop reads CASSDLRALAGEPYSTDTQYF. Written as DNA, the CDR3 is TGTGCCAGCAGTGACCTTAGAGCTCTAGCGGGAGAACCCTACAGCACAGATACGCAGTATTTT.

About this clonotype itself: Since a much larger clone is just one base distant, this may be a read error. The chain employs TRBV29-1 and TRBJ2-7, with 10 bases aligning to TRBD2. CDR1 SQVTM and CDR2 ANQGSEA come from the germline V gene. The CDR3 spans 17 residues. DNA of the CDR3: TGCGGCGTTGAATCCCTAGCGGGAGTGGGCTCTCTTGGCGAGCAGTACTTC. Translating gives CGVESLAGVGSLGEQYF.

As concerns this clonotype: A much more abundant neighbour one base away suggests this may be a read error. The conserved closing phenylalanine or tryptophan is absent in this CDR3, likely reflecting a read error. The rearrangement links TRBV29-1 to TRBJ2-7, with 10 bases identical to TRBD1. The CDR3 is 14 amino acids. Per germline, CDR1 SQVTM and CDR2 ANQGSEA. The trim removed 3 bases at V and 2 bases at J, leaving 4 bases unmatched. CDR3: CSVEGTGETYEQYL. The CDR3, as DNA: TGCAGCGTTGAGGGGACAGGGGAGACCTACGAGCAGTACCTC.